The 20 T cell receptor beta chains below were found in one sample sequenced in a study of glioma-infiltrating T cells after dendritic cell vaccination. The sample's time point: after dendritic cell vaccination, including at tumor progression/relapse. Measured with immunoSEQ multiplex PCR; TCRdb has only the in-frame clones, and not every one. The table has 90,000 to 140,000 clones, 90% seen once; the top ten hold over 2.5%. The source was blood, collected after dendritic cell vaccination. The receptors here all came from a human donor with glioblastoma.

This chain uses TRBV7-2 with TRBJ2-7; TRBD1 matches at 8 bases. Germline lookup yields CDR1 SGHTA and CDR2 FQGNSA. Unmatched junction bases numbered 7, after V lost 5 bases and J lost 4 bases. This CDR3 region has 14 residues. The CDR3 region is CASSIPGGAYEQYF. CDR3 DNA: TGTGCCAGCAGCATCCCAGGGGGCGCGTACGAGCAGTACTTC.

CDR3 bases: TGTGCCAGCAGCTTAGGCGAGGGAGCCTTCTCTGGAAACACCATATATTTT. It specifies CASSLGEGAFSGNTIYF. The genes are TRBV7-6 and TRBJ1-3, with D uncertain. This CDR3 region has 17 residues. V was cut by 1 base and J by 0 bases, with 13 bases left in between. Per germline, CDR1 SGHVS and CDR2 FNYEAQ.

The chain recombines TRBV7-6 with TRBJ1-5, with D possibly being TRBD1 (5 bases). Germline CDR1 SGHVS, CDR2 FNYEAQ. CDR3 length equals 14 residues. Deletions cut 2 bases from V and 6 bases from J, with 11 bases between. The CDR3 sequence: CASSLMGRRQPQHF. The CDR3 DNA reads TGTGCCAGCAGCTTAATGGGGCGACGTCAGCCCCAGCATTTT.

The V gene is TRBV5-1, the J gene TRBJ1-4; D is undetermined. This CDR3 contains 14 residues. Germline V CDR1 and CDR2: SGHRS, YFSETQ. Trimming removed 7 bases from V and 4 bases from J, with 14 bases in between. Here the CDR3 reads CASRLQAYNEKLFF. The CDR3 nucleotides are TGCGCCAGCCGTCTCCAGGCCTATAATGAAAAACTGTTTTTT. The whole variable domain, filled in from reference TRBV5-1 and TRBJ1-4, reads KAGVTQTPRYLIKTRGQQVTLSCSPISGHRSVSWYQQTPGQGLQFLFEYFSETQRNKGNFPGRFSGRQFSNSRSEMNVSTLELGDSALYLCASRLQAYNEKLFFGSGTQLSVL.

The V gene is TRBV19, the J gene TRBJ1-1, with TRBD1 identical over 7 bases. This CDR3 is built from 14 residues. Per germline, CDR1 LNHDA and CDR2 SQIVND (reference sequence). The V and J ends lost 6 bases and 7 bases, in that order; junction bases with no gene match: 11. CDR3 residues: CASREGTAMSEAFF. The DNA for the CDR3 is TGTGCCAGTAGAGAAGGGACAGCGATGAGTGAAGCTTTCTTT.

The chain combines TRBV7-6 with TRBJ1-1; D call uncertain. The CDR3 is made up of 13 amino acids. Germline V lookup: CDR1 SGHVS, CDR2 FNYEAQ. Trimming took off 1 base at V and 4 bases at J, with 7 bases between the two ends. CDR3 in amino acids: CASSLVIGTEAFF. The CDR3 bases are TGTGCCAGCAGCTTAGTGATCGGCACTGAAGCTTTCTTT.

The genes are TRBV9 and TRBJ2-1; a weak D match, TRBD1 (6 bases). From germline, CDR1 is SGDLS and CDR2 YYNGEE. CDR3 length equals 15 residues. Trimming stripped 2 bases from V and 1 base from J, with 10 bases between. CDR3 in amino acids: CASSVAGESYNEQFF. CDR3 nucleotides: TGTGCCAGCAGCGTCGCAGGGGAATCCTACAATGAGCAGTTCTTC.

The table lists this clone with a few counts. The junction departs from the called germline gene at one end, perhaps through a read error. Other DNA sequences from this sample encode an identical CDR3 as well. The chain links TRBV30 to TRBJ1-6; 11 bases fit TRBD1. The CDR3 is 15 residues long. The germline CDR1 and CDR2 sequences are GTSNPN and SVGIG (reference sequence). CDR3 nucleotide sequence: TGTGCCTGGAGTGCGGACAGGGGGCATGATTCCCCCCTCCACTTT. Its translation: CAWSADRGHDSPLHF.

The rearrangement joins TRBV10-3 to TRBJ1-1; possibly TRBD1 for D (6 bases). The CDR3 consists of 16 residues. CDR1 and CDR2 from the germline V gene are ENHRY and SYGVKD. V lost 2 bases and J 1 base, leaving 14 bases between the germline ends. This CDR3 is CAISEPTQGQNTEAFF. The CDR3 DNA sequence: TGTGCCATCAGTGAGCCGACCCAGGGACAGAACACTGAAGCTTTCTTT.

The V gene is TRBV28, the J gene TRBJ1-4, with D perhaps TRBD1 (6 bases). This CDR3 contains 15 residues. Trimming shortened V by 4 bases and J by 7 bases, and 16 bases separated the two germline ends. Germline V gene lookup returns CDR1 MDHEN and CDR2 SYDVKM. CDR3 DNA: TGTGCCAGCAGTTCAGCCCGGGGGGCGGGTGAAAAACTGTTTTTT. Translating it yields CASSSARGAGEKLFF.

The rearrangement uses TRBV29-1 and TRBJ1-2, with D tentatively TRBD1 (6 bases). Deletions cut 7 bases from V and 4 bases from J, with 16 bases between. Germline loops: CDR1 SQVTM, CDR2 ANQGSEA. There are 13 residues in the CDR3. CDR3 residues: CSDFEGGSYGYTF. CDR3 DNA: TGCAGCGATTTTGAGGGGGGGAGCTATGGCTACACCTTC.

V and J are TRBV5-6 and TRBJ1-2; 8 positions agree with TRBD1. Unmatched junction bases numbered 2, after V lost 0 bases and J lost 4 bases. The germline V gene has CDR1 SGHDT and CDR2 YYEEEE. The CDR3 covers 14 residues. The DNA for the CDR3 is TGTGCCAGCAGCTTGGGACAGGGGACCTATGGCTACACCTTC. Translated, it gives CASSLGQGTYGYTF.

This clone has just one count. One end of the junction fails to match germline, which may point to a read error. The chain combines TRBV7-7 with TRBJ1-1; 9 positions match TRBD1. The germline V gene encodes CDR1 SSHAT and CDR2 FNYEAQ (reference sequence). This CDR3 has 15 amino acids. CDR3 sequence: CASRPRDRAKTEAFF. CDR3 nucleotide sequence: TGTGCTAGCAGGCCCCGGGACAGGGCTAAGACTGAAGCTTTCTTT.

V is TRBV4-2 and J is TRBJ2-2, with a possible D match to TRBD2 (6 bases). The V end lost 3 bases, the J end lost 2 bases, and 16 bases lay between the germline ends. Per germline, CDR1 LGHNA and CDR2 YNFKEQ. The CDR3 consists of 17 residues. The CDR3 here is CASSHPSGRLNTGELFF. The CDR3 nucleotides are TGTGCCAGCAGCCATCCTTCCGGGAGACTTAACACCGGGGAGCTGTTTTTT.

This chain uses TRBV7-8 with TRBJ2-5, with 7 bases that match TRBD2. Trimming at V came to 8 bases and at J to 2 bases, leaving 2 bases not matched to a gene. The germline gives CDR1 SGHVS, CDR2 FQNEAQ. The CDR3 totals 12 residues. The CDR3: CASGRGQETQYF. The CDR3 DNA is TGTGCCAGCGGGAGGGGACAAGAGACCCAGTACTTC.

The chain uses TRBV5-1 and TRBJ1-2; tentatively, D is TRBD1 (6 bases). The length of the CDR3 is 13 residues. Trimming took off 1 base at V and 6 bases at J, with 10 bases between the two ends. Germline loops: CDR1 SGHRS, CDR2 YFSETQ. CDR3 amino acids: CASSLRAGDGYTF. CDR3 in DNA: TGCGCCAGCAGCTTGAGGGCAGGGGATGGCTACACCTTC.

In nucleotides, the CDR3 is TGCGCCAGCAGCTTGACAGGGAAGGCCAAAAACATTCAGTACTTC. It specifies CASSLTGKAKNIQYF. The genes are TRBV5-1 and TRBJ2-4; TRBD1 is a possible D gene (6 bases). V dropped 1 base and J dropped 1 base, with 9 bases sitting between them. The CDR3 sequence is 15 residues long. Germline V gene sequence: CDR1 SGHRS, CDR2 YFSETQ.

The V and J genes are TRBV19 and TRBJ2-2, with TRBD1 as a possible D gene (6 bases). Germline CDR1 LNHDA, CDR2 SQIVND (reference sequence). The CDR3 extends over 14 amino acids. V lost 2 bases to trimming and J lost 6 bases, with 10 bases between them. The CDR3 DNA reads TGTGCCAGTAGTATAAACAGGGTGGCCGGGGAGCTGTTTTTT. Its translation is CASSINRVAGELFF.

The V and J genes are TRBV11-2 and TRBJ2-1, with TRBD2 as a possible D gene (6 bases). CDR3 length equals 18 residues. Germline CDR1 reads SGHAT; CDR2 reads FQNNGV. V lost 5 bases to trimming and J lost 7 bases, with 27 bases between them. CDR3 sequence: CASSGERASDYTSNEQFF. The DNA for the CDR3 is TGTGCCAGCAGCGGAGAGAGGGCTAGCGATTATACGTCTAATGAGCAGTTCTTC.

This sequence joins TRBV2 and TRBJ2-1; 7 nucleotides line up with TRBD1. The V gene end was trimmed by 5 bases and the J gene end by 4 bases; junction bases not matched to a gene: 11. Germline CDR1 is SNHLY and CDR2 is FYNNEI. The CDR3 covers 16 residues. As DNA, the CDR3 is TGTGCCAGCAGTCAGACAGGGTTAGTGGGTTACAATGAGCAGTTCTTC. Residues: CASSQTGLVGYNEQFF.